In this sample, the clone carrying this T cell receptor beta chain turned up many times. Its antigen is as yet unknown. This sample is part of a study of CD8 T cells in ankylosing spondylitis. Findings and caveats of the study: A TCR beta motif of eight or nine highly homologous variants seemed to mark ankylosing spondylitis blood. Reactive arthritis synovial fluid and blood were previously reported to contain some motif variants. In ankylosing spondylitis patients, matched synovial fluid reportedly showed significant enrichment of disease-linked clones.

TCRdb recomputed calls from the 5' RACE reads with MiXCR, one row per CDR3 protein. Of about 240,000 distinct CDR3 sequences detected, around 7.8% appear once; the ten largest clones hold under 7.5%. In germline, CDR1 is SEHNR, CDR2 FQNEAQ (reference sequence). The CDR3 length is 15 residues. V lost 1 base to trimming and J lost 4 bases, with 13 bases between them. This sequence was found in a male donor with ankylosing spondylitis or in good health (not recorded which). The sample comprised blood, either unsorted or a sorted T cell fraction (not recorded which). J is TRBJ1-1 and V is TRBV7-9, with D possibly matching TRBD1 (5 bases). The CDR3 sequence is CASSLEVGGVTEAFF. The CDR3 DNA reads TGTGCCAGCAGCTTAGAGGTCGGGGGGGTCACTGAAGCTTTCTTT.